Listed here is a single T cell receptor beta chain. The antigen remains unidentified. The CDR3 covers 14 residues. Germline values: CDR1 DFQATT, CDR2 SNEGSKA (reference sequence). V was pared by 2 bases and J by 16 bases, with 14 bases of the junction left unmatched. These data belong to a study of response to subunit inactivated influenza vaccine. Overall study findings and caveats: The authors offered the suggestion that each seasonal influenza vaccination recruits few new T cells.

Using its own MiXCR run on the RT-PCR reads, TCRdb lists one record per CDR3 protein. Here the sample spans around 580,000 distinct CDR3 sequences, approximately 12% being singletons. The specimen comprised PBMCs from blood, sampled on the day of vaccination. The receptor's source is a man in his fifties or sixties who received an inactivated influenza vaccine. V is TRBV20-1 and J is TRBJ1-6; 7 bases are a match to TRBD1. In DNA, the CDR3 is TGCAGTGCTAGACAACCGGGACAGTTGGTACGTCTCCACTTT. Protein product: CSARQPGQLVRLHF.